Listed here are 27 T cell receptor beta chains from one sample, sequenced in a study of T cell responses to AZD1222 COVID-19 vaccine. Here immunoSEQ multiplex PCR was the method, and the copy in TCRdb shows in-frame clones only, minus some. The sample contains under 200,000 clones, about 90% of which appear only once. This specimen was peripheral blood, taken 28 days after the second AZD1222 dose. All receptors derive from an adult who received the AZD1222 COVID-19 vaccine.

This sequence joins TRBV12-3 or TRBV12-4 and TRBJ2-1; tentative D call: TRBD1 (6 bases). The V and J ends lost 5 bases and 6 bases respectively, with 11 bases between them. The CDR3 is made up of 13 amino acids. As DNA, the CDR3 is TGTGCCAGCAGTACACAGGGTGGCAATGAGCAGTTCTTC. This translates into CASSTQGGNEQFF.

The chain links TRBV7-2 to TRBJ2-7; no clear D gene. Trimming took 3 bases from V and 3 from J, leaving 9 bases between them. This CDR3 comprises 13 residues. Germline CDR1 reads SGHTA; CDR2 reads FQGNSA. CDR3 region: CASSLEGDYEQYF. The DNA for the CDR3 is TGTGCCAGCAGCTTGGAAGGAGACTACGAGCAGTACTTC.

V gene TRBV27 combines with J gene TRBJ2-1, with 13 positions matching TRBD2. V dropped 4 bases and J dropped 10; count of bases not matched to a gene: 10. Looked up from germline, CDR1 is MNHEY and CDR2 is SMNVEV (reference sequence). The CDR3 contains 16 residues. CDR3 nucleotides: TGTGCCAGCAGTTCGGGGACTAGCGGGAAGGTAGTGGAGCAGTTCTTC. Protein sequence: CASSSGTSGKVVEQFF.

The rearrangement links TRBV28 to TRBJ1-2; possibly TRBD1 for D (5 bases). Germline assignment: CDR1 MDHEN and CDR2 SYDVKM. Trimming cost V 3 bases and J 3 bases, with 11 bases left between them. The length of the CDR3 is 14 residues. This CDR3 reads CASSFFGTDYGYTF. CDR3 nucleotides: TGTGCCAGCAGTTTCTTTGGGACGGACTATGGCTACACCTTC.

The rearrangement joins TRBV7-6 to TRBJ2-3, with TRBD2 as a possible D gene (5 bases). Trimming took 4 bases from V and 6 from J, leaving 17 bases between them. Germline loops: CDR1 SGHVS, CDR2 FNYEAQ. The CDR3 runs 15 residues. In DNA form, the CDR3 reads TGTGCCAGCAGCTCCCCGGTCGGAGGAGCGGATACGCAGTATTTT. It codes for CASSSPVGGADTQYF.

The chain has TRBV7-8 and TRBJ1-1, with a weak D call TRBD1 (5 bases). The ends were cut back, 0 bases at V and 2 bases at J, with 10 bases in the middle. CDR3 size: 15 residues. The germline CDR1 and CDR2 sequences are SGHVS and FQNEAQ. CDR3 nucleotides: TGTGCCAGCAGCTTAGCAGGGGCACTAAACACTGAAGCTTTCTTT. This translates into CASSLAGALNTEAFF.

This CDR3 reads CASSPGPRPSSYNSPLHF. The CDR3 DNA sequence: TGTGCCAGCAGCCCGGGGCCCCGACCTAGCTCCTATAATTCACCCCTCCACTTT. The chain has TRBV13 and TRBJ1-6; maybe TRBD1 (5 bases). The CDR3 is made up of 18 amino acids. Trimming pared 5 bases from V and 0 bases from J, leaving 17 bases between. Germline V gives CDR1 PRHDT, CDR2 FYEKMQ (reference sequence).

This sequence joins TRBV29-1 and TRBJ1-3; D gene unclear. The germline V and J ends were trimmed by 6 bases and 0 bases, with 9 bases remaining between them. This CDR3 is built from 13 residues. Germline CDR1 and CDR2: SQVTM and ANQGSEA. The CDR3 sequence is CSVLLGSGNTIYF. As DNA, the CDR3 is TGCAGCGTGCTCCTCGGCTCTGGAAACACCATATATTTT.

CDR3 in amino acids: CASTQGASGGSYEQYF. The CDR3 DNA reads TGTGCCAGCACCCAAGGTGCTAGCGGGGGATCCTACGAGCAGTACTTC. J is TRBJ2-7 and V is TRBV2; 10 nucleotides line up with TRBD2. The CDR3 spans 16 residues. Germline CDR1 is SNHLY and CDR2 is FYNNEI. J was trimmed by 1 base and V by 7 bases; bases with no gene match: 10.

This chain joins TRBV2 and TRBJ2-3, with 9 bases matching TRBD1. CDR3 length: 15 residues. The germline V gene encodes CDR1 SNHLY and CDR2 FYNNEI. J was trimmed by 1 base and V by 5 bases; bases with no gene match: 4. The CDR3 spells CASSRQGEGTDTQYF. DNA of the CDR3: TGTGCCAGCAGTCGACAGGGGGAAGGCACAGATACGCAGTATTTT.

This clone was seen repeatedly, ten times or more. V is TRBV3-1 (or the pseudogene TRBV3-2) and J is TRBJ2-6; D ambiguous. Germline CDR1 is LGHDT and CDR2 is YNNKEL (reference sequence). V was cut by 2 bases and J by 3 bases, with 8 bases left in between. The CDR3 loop spans 15 amino acids. The CDR3 is CASSQTSGGANVLTF. CDR3 DNA sequence: TGTGCCAGCAGCCAAACGTCCGGTGGGGCCAACGTCCTGACTTTC.

V gene TRBV6-6 combines with J gene TRBJ1-2; D is unclear. The CDR3 loop spans 11 amino acids. Germline V gene sequence: CDR1 MNHNY, CDR2 SVGAGI (reference sequence). The germline V and J ends were trimmed by 1 base and 8 bases, with 5 bases remaining between them. The CDR3 nucleotides read TGTGCCAGCAGTTACTGGGAGGGCTACACCTTC. Protein: CASSYWEGYTF.

This clone was detected a few times. V and J are TRBV5-1 and TRBJ1-1; 10 nucleotides align to TRBD1. V shed 4 bases, J shed 2 bases, and the junction held 5 bases outside the gene matches. Germline CDR1 is SGHRS and CDR2 is YFSETQ. The CDR3 runs 15 residues. The CDR3 reads CASSQDRGANTEAFF. CDR3 bases: TGCGCCAGCAGCCAGGACAGGGGGGCTAACACTGAAGCTTTCTTT.

J is TRBJ2-7 and V is TRBV5-6, with D possibly matching TRBD1 (5 bases). Germline V CDR1 and CDR2: SGHDT, YYEEEE. V lost 4 bases, J lost 0 bases, and 11 bases lay in between. The CDR3 covers 14 residues. The DNA of the CDR3 is TGTGCCAGCAGCGCAGGGTCTCACTCCTACGAGCAGTACTTC. Encoded protein: CASSAGSHSYEQYF.

V usage is TRBV3-1 (or the pseudogene TRBV3-2) and J usage is TRBJ1-3; D gene uncertain. Between the trimmed V and J ends, which lost 4 bases and 2 bases, there was a span of 12 bases. Per the germline V gene, CDR1 is LGHDT and CDR2 is YNNKEL (reference sequence). This CDR3 spans 15 amino acids. CDR3 sequence (DNA): TGTGCCAGCAGCCCGTCGTCCGAGGCTGGAAACACCATATATTTT. It yields the protein CASSPSSEAGNTIYF.

The rearrangement uses TRBV27 and TRBJ2-7; 7 bases are shared with TRBD1. The CDR3 runs to 16 residues. Germline values: CDR1 MNHEY, CDR2 SMNVEV (reference sequence). With V trimmed by 1 base and J by 2 bases, 8 bases remained unmatched. In DNA form, the CDR3 reads TGTGCCAGCAGTTTATTAGCAGGGGGATCCCCCTACGAGCAGTACTTC. This encodes CASSLLAGGSPYEQYF.

The V gene is TRBV2, the J gene TRBJ2-7; D ambiguous. Germline assignment: CDR1 SNHLY and CDR2 FYNNEI. V lost 5 bases and J lost 3, with 11 bases in between. This CDR3 has 13 amino acids. The chain's CDR3 is CASSRDTFYEQYF. The CDR3 DNA follows: TGTGCCAGCAGTCGAGACACCTTCTACGAGCAGTACTTC.

The gene calls are TRBV29-1 and TRBJ1-2; D perhaps matches TRBD1 (6 bases). The ends were cut back, 6 bases at V and 6 bases at J, with 20 bases in the middle. From germline, CDR1 is SQVTM and CDR2 ANQGSEA. The CDR3 consists of 14 residues. The CDR3 bases are TGCAGCGTCGGGTTCAGGGGCGGGGAGAATGGCTACACCTTC. Translating it yields CSVGFRGGENGYTF.

Here the CDR3 reads CASPTGTLAGPGELFF. The CDR3, as DNA: TGTGCCAGCCCGACAGGGACGCTAGCGGGACCCGGGGAGCTGTTTTTT. The rearrangement links TRBV27 to TRBJ2-2; TRBD2 matches 9 bases. The length of the CDR3 is 16 residues. V was clipped by 8 bases and J by 6 bases; unmatched bases: 13. Germline CDR1 is MNHEY and CDR2 is SMNVEV (reference sequence).

This chain joins TRBV4-3 and TRBJ2-2, with D unresolved. CDR1 LGHNA and CDR2 YSLEER come from the germline V gene. The V gene lost 0 bases and the J gene lost 3 bases, with 17 bases spanning the gap. The CDR3 is 18 residues long. In nucleotides, the CDR3 is TGCGCCAGCAGCCAAGATGGGTTCCCTAGACGGGACACCGGGGAGCTGTTTTTT. Translating gives CASSQDGFPRRDTGELFF.

This clone was detected only once. The genes are TRBV29-1 and TRBJ1-1; D gene unclear. Germline CDR1 reads SQVTM; CDR2 reads ANQGSEA. Deletions cut 4 bases from V and 5 bases from J, with 17 bases between. The CDR3 runs 14 residues. The CDR3 loop is CSVGRVGEGTEAFF. CDR3 coding DNA: TGCAGCGTTGGAAGGGTCGGGGAAGGAACTGAAGCTTTCTTT.

This clone appeared a few times. The chain recombines TRBV11-3 with TRBJ1-3; possibly TRBD1 for D (5 bases). The CDR3 extends over 16 amino acids. The V end was cut by 3 bases, the J end by 2 bases, with 14 bases between. The germline CDR1 and CDR2 sequences are SGHNT and YENEEA. CDR3 sequence: CASSFWQGGTGNTIYF. As DNA, the CDR3 is TGTGCCAGCAGCTTTTGGCAGGGAGGGACTGGAAACACCATATATTTT.

The gene calls are TRBV28 and TRBJ1-5; 7 bases align to TRBD1. The CDR3 runs 15 residues. The trim removed 4 bases at V and 1 base at J, leaving 4 bases unmatched. Germline values: CDR1 MDHEN, CDR2 SYDVKM. CDR3 region: CASSYQTGSNQPQHF. The CDR3 region has the DNA TGTGCCAGCAGTTACCAGACAGGGAGCAATCAGCCCCAGCATTTT.

The chain recombines TRBV28 with TRBJ1-5, with D unresolved. The CDR3 contains 13 residues. Germline V gene sequence: CDR1 MDHEN, CDR2 SYDVKM. V lost 3 bases and J lost 9, with 12 bases in between. The CDR3 DNA reads TGTGCCAGCAGTTTTGGCCCCCGGGGGCCCCAGCATTTT. Its translation: CASSFGPRGPQHF.

The CDR3 sequence is CASSMRGGGRDNEQFF. CDR3 in DNA: TGTGCCAGTAGTATGAGGGGCGGGGGAAGGGACAATGAGCAGTTCTTC. The V gene is TRBV19, the J gene TRBJ2-1; 7 nucleotides line up with TRBD2. Trimming took 3 bases from V and 5 from J; bases not matched to a gene: 10. The germline V gene has CDR1 LNHDA and CDR2 SQIVND (reference sequence). CDR3 length equals 16 residues.

The chain is built from TRBV5-1 and TRBJ1-5, with 8 nucleotides matching TRBD1. This CDR3 region has 15 residues. Germline lookup yields CDR1 SGHRS and CDR2 YFSETQ. V was pared by 0 bases and J by 5 bases, with 4 bases of the junction left unmatched. The CDR3 region has the DNA TGCGCCAGCAGCTTGGAGGGACAGGTATATCAGCCCCAGCATTTT. It yields the protein CASSLEGQVYQPQHF.

The rearrangement links TRBV2 to TRBJ2-1; D not certain. This CDR3 comprises 12 residues. The germline V gene has CDR1 SNHLY and CDR2 FYNNEI. V shed 6 bases and J shed 0 bases, with 3 bases lying between them. This chain's CDR3 is CASRASYNEQFF. In nucleotides, the CDR3 is TGTGCCAGCAGGGCCTCCTACAATGAGCAGTTCTTC.